This is a list of T cell receptor beta chains from one sample in a study of T cell repertoires in cytomegalovirus infection. Via MiXCR, TCRdb re-called the reads, giving one row per CDR3 protein. The repertoire includes about 150,000 distinct CDR3 sequences, about 25% of them detected once, and 9.5% to 13% sits in the top ten. Sequenced input: PBMCs. The source of these receptors is a human donor in good health (CMV status not recorded). Some clones in this sample may be carry-over from other donors' samples. Each CDR3 is given with its conserved first and last residue. The D gene is left open where the match is weak. A clone size is listed for some rows: how often the clone was seen (once, few, many), or a class if it is expanded.

v_gene: TRBV29-1; j_gene: TRBJ2-7; abundance: -; d_gene: TRBD1; CDR3nt: TGCAGCGGCATCGGGACAGGAAGCGAGCAGTACTTC; CDR3aa: CSGIGTGSEQYF
v_gene: TRBV27; j_gene: TRBJ2-6; abundance: -; d_gene: -; CDR3nt: TGTGCCAGCAGTTCCACCGGGTTTTGGGGGGCCAACGTCCTGACTTTC; CDR3aa: CASSSTGFWGANVLTF
v_gene: TRBV5-1; j_gene: TRBJ2-5; abundance: -; d_gene: -; CDR3nt: TGCGCCAGCAGCTTCGGTTCCAGCGATCGCCAAGAGACCCAGTACTTC; CDR3aa: CASSFGSSDRQETQYF
v_gene: TRBV7-8; j_gene: TRBJ2-1; abundance: many; d_gene: -; CDR3nt: TGTGCCAGCAGCTTAGCGGAACTCTCTCATGAGCAGTTCTTC; CDR3aa: CASSLAELSHEQFF
v_gene: TRBV7-8; j_gene: TRBJ1-3; abundance: many; d_gene: -; CDR3nt: TGTGCCAGCAGCTTAGATCGGGACCTTCCTCGTGGAAACACCATATATTTT; CDR3aa: CASSLDRDLPRGNTIYF
v_gene: TRBV7-9; j_gene: TRBJ2-1; abundance: -; d_gene: TRBD2; CDR3nt: TGTGCCAGCAGCCTTACAGGACTAGCGGAGTTCTTC; CDR3aa: CASSLTGLAEFF
v_gene: TRBV28; j_gene: TRBJ1-5; abundance: -; d_gene: TRBD1; CDR3nt: TGTGCCAGCAGTTTCTCAGGGGGCGAAGGCAATCAGCCCCAGCATTTT; CDR3aa: CASSFSGGEGNQPQHF
v_gene: TRBV4-1; j_gene: TRBJ2-7; abundance: few; d_gene: TRBD1; CDR3nt: TGCGCCAGCAGCCAGCCGGGACAGAGGGTTGAGCAGTACTTC; CDR3aa: CASSQPGQRVEQYF
v_gene: TRBV7-2; j_gene: TRBJ2-5; abundance: many; d_gene: -; CDR3nt: TGTGCCAGCAGCTTAGCAGGATTGGAGACCCAGTACTTC; CDR3aa: CASSLAGLETQYF
v_gene: TRBV7-8; j_gene: TRBJ2-3; abundance: many; d_gene: TRBD2; CDR3nt: TGTGCCAGCAGCTCCGGACTAGCGGCCACAGATACGCAGTATTTT; CDR3aa: CASSSGLAATDTQYF
v_gene: TRBV30; j_gene: TRBJ2-7; abundance: -; d_gene: -; CDR3nt: TGTGCCTGGACTCGGCGGGGAATCTACGAGCAGTACTTC; CDR3aa: CAWTRRGIYEQYF
v_gene: TRBV7-2; j_gene: TRBJ1-5; abundance: -; d_gene: TRBD1; CDR3nt: TGTGCCAGCAGCGCGGGACAGGGAAATCAGCCCCAGCATTTT; CDR3aa: CASSAGQGNQPQHF
v_gene: TRBV20-1; j_gene: TRBJ2-1; abundance: few; d_gene: TRBD2; CDR3nt: TGCAGTGCTAGAGATCTAGCGGCTTCTTACAATGAGCAGTTCTTC; CDR3aa: CSARDLAASYNEQFF
v_gene: TRBV20-1; j_gene: TRBJ2-1; abundance: many; d_gene: -; CDR3nt: TGCAGTGCTAGAGATCTGGGGGGGGCGAACAATGAGCAGTTCTTC; CDR3aa: CSARDLGGANNEQFF
v_gene: TRBV27; j_gene: TRBJ1-5; abundance: few; d_gene: TRBD1; CDR3nt: TGTGCCAGCAGTTTGGGACAGGGAGGCAGCAATCAGCCCCAGCATTTT; CDR3aa: CASSLGQGGSNQPQHF
v_gene: TRBV7-3; j_gene: TRBJ2-6; abundance: -; d_gene: -; CDR3nt: TGTGCCAGCAGCCGGGACTCATTTACCTCTGGGGCCAACGTCCTGACTTTC; CDR3aa: CASSRDSFTSGANVLTF
v_gene: TRBV24-1; j_gene: TRBJ2-2; abundance: few; d_gene: TRBD2; CDR3nt: TGTGCCACCAGTACGAAAAGCGGGAGGTACACCGGGGAGCTGTTTTTT; CDR3aa: CATSTKSGRYTGELFF
v_gene: TRBV7-2; j_gene: TRBJ1-5; abundance: -; d_gene: -; CDR3nt: TGTGCCAGCAGTTTGACAGGAATGTGCAATCAGCCCCAGCATTTT; CDR3aa: CASSLTGMCNQPQHF
v_gene: TRBV12-3/TRBV12-4; j_gene: TRBJ2-4; abundance: -; d_gene: -; CDR3nt: TGTGCCAGCACTTTCACCCTTGCCAAAAACATTCAGTACTTC; CDR3aa: CASTFTLAKNIQYF
v_gene: TRBV19; j_gene: TRBJ2-5; abundance: -; d_gene: -; CDR3nt: TGTGCCAGTAGTCCTCCGGGACGAGGAGAGTTC; CDR3aa: CASSPPGRGEF
v_gene: TRBV7-9; j_gene: TRBJ2-3; abundance: many; d_gene: TRBD1; CDR3nt: TGTGCCAGCAGCTTAGGTGGGACAGCCACAGATACGCAGTATTTT; CDR3aa: CASSLGGTATDTQYF
v_gene: TRBV19; j_gene: TRBJ2-2; abundance: many; d_gene: -; CDR3nt: TGTGCCAGTAGGGCCGGGGAGCTGTTTTTT; CDR3aa: CASRAGELFF
v_gene: TRBV7-9; j_gene: TRBJ2-5; abundance: few; d_gene: -; CDR3nt: TGTGCCAGCAGCTTAGTACAGCAAGAGACCCAGTACTTC; CDR3aa: CASSLVQQETQYF
v_gene: TRBV6-2/TRBV6-3; j_gene: TRBJ2-7; abundance: few; d_gene: TRBD1; CDR3nt: TGTGCCAGCAGTGGGACAGGGGGCTCCTACGAGCAGTACTTC; CDR3aa: CASSGTGGSYEQYF
v_gene: TRBV5-5; j_gene: TRBJ1-4; abundance: few; d_gene: -; CDR3nt: TGTGCCAGCAGCTTGGTCGGCCCTAGGCTTGAAAAACTGTTTTTT; CDR3aa: CASSLVGPRLEKLFF
v_gene: TRBV7-2; j_gene: TRBJ1-2; abundance: many; d_gene: -; CDR3nt: TGTGCCAGCAGTCGGACAGCCTATGGCTACACCTTC; CDR3aa: CASSRTAYGYTF
v_gene: TRBV27; j_gene: TRBJ2-3; abundance: -; d_gene: -; CDR3nt: TGTGCCAGCAGTTTTCGGAGTGGGTTGGGCACAGATACGCAGTATTTT; CDR3aa: CASSFRSGLGTDTQYF
v_gene: TRBV6-8; j_gene: TRBJ2-7; abundance: -; d_gene: -; CDR3nt: TGTGCCAGCAGAACCAACAGAGTCTACGAGCAGTACTTC; CDR3aa: CASRTNRVYEQYF
v_gene: TRBV11-1; j_gene: TRBJ2-7; abundance: few; d_gene: TRBD1; CDR3nt: TGTGCCAGCAGGGGGACAGGGGTCGACGAGCAGTACTTC; CDR3aa: CASRGTGVDEQYF
v_gene: TRBV11-2; j_gene: TRBJ2-1; abundance: -; d_gene: -; CDR3nt: TGTGCCAGCAGCTTAGCTGGGCCGGTCAATGAGCAGTTCTTC; CDR3aa: CASSLAGPVNEQFF
v_gene: TRBV7-2; j_gene: TRBJ2-4; abundance: -; d_gene: -; CDR3nt: TGTGCCAGCAGCATCGGAGAGGCCCTTCCTCAGTACTTC; CDR3aa: CASSIGEALPQYF
v_gene: TRBV12-3/TRBV12-4; j_gene: TRBJ1-5; abundance: many; d_gene: -; CDR3nt: TGTGCCAGCAGTTTAGGGGGCAGACGAAGCGAGCCCCAGCATTTT; CDR3aa: CASSLGGRRSEPQHF
v_gene: TRBV7-6; j_gene: TRBJ2-7; abundance: many; d_gene: TRBD2; CDR3nt: TGTGCCAGCAGCTTAAGGACTAGCTTGTCCTACGAGCAGTACTTC; CDR3aa: CASSLRTSLSYEQYF
v_gene: TRBV20-1; j_gene: TRBJ1-1; abundance: -; d_gene: -; CDR3nt: TGCAGTGCTAGAGATGTCGCAGGGAGAGCTTTCTTT; CDR3aa: CSARDVAGRAFF
v_gene: TRBV6-4; j_gene: TRBJ2-2; abundance: few; d_gene: TRBD2; CDR3nt: TGTGCCAGCAGCCAGTTGGCGGGAGGCACCGGGGAGCTGTTTTTT; CDR3aa: CASSQLAGGTGELFF
v_gene: TRBV27; j_gene: TRBJ2-7; abundance: -; d_gene: -; CDR3nt: TGTGCCAGCAGTGGTAGGTTCGCCTACGAGCAGTACTTC; CDR3aa: CASSGRFAYEQYF
v_gene: TRBV28; j_gene: TRBJ1-1; abundance: -; d_gene: TRBD1; CDR3nt: TGTGCCGGGTTTTCAGGGGAGGGACAGGCTTTCTTT; CDR3aa: CAGFSGEGQAFF
v_gene: TRBV28; j_gene: TRBJ1-1; abundance: few; d_gene: -; CDR3nt: TGTGCCAGCACCATCTTAAAGGGAAGCCCTGAAGCTTTCTTT; CDR3aa: CASTILKGSPEAFF
v_gene: TRBV29-1; j_gene: TRBJ2-7; abundance: -; d_gene: -; CDR3nt: TGCAGCGTTGAAGATTTAACATACGAGCAGTACTTC; CDR3aa: CSVEDLTYEQYF
v_gene: TRBV28; j_gene: TRBJ2-1; abundance: -; d_gene: -; CDR3nt: TGTGCCAGCACCCCGGGTGGGAGCTACAATGAGCAGTTCTTC; CDR3aa: CASTPGGSYNEQFF
v_gene: TRBV6-2/TRBV6-3; j_gene: TRBJ2-1; abundance: -; d_gene: TRBD2; CDR3nt: TGTGCCAGCAGACGAGCGGGAGGGCCCCTCGAGCAGTTCTTC; CDR3aa: CASRRAGGPLEQFF
v_gene: TRBV28; j_gene: TRBJ2-7; abundance: -; d_gene: -; CDR3nt: TGTGCCAGCAGTCCGGGAGGACAGTACTACGAGCAGTACTTC; CDR3aa: CASSPGGQYYEQYF
v_gene: TRBV6-1; j_gene: TRBJ1-2; abundance: few; d_gene: -; CDR3nt: TGTGCCAGCCTGAGAGGGGAGCGGACCTATGGCTACACCTTC; CDR3aa: CASLRGERTYGYTF
v_gene: TRBV7-7; j_gene: TRBJ2-1; abundance: few; d_gene: TRBD1; CDR3nt: TGTGCTAGCAGCCCGGACAGGGGAATGGGTGAGCAGTTCTTC; CDR3aa: CASSPDRGMGEQFF
v_gene: TRBV5-4; j_gene: TRBJ2-1; abundance: many; d_gene: -; CDR3nt: TGTGCCAGCAGCTTAAAGGAAAAGCAGTTCTTC; CDR3aa: CASSLKEKQFF
v_gene: TRBV20-1; j_gene: TRBJ2-2; abundance: -; d_gene: TRBD2; CDR3nt: TGCAGTGCTAGACCCGCGGGAGAAACCGGGGAGCTGTTTTTT; CDR3aa: CSARPAGETGELFF
v_gene: TRBV7-2; j_gene: TRBJ2-3; abundance: few; d_gene: -; CDR3nt: TGTGCCAGCAGTACTAGCCTAAGCACAGATACGCAGTATTTT; CDR3aa: CASSTSLSTDTQYF
v_gene: TRBV5-6; j_gene: TRBJ1-6; abundance: -; d_gene: TRBD1; CDR3nt: TGTGCCAGCAGCCGTGGACAGGGTCACTCACCCCTCCACTTT; CDR3aa: CASSRGQGHSPLHF
v_gene: TRBV28; j_gene: TRBJ2-1; abundance: few; d_gene: -; CDR3nt: TGTGCCAGCAGAACCTCGGCCTACTCCTACAATGAGCAGTTCTTC; CDR3aa: CASRTSAYSYNEQFF
v_gene: TRBV7-6; j_gene: TRBJ1-1; abundance: many; d_gene: -; CDR3nt: TGTGCCAGCAGCGAAGATCTGGGAGGTGATGCTTTCTTT; CDR3aa: CASSEDLGGDAFF
v_gene: TRBV11-3; j_gene: TRBJ2-3; abundance: -; d_gene: -; CDR3nt: TGTGCCAGCAAAACTGAGGGCGATACGCAGTATTTT; CDR3aa: CASKTEGDTQYF
v_gene: TRBV24-1; j_gene: TRBJ2-2; abundance: -; d_gene: TRBD2; CDR3nt: TGTGCCACCAGTGTAGAGCGGGATAACACCGGGGAGCTGTTTTTT; CDR3aa: CATSVERDNTGELFF
v_gene: TRBV6-5; j_gene: TRBJ1-5; abundance: -; d_gene: TRBD1; CDR3nt: TGTGCCAGCAGCAATAAGGGGGCAGGCAATCAGCCCCAGCATTTT; CDR3aa: CASSNKGAGNQPQHF
v_gene: TRBV20-1; j_gene: TRBJ1-5; abundance: -; d_gene: TRBD1; CDR3nt: TGCAGTGCTGACAGGGGTAATCAGCCCCAGCATTTT; CDR3aa: CSADRGNQPQHF
v_gene: TRBV7-9; j_gene: TRBJ2-1; abundance: once; d_gene: -; CDR3nt: TGTGCCAGCAGCTTCCGGGCAGCTAATGAGCAGTTCTTC; CDR3aa: CASSFRAANEQFF
v_gene: TRBV5-1; j_gene: TRBJ1-6; abundance: few; d_gene: -; CDR3nt: TGCGCCAGCAGCTTGGTGGTCAGGGATAATTCACCCCTCCACTTT; CDR3aa: CASSLVVRDNSPLHF
v_gene: TRBV7-3; j_gene: TRBJ2-1; abundance: -; d_gene: -; CDR3nt: TGTGCCAGCAGCGAAAGCGGGTTAAGCTCCTACAATGAGCAGTTCTTC; CDR3aa: CASSESGLSSYNEQFF